This TCR beta chain was recorded in a study of PD-L1 blockade in urothelial cancer. Profiling relied on immunoSEQ multiplex PCR, and the TCRdb table lists in-frame clones only, not all of them. Among roughly 40,000 clones listed, approximately 89% were seen once. Time point of the sample: pretreatment peripheral blood. The material sequenced was PBMCs, taken around atezolizumab (anti-PD-L1) treatment. The sequence derives from a woman aged 55 to 70 with urothelial cancer.

The DNA for the CDR3 is TGTGCCAGCAGTGCCGGCGGGAGGGGAGTTGCTGAAGCTTTCTTT. It specifies CASSAGGRGVAEAFF. This chain uses TRBV9 with TRBJ1-1, with D perhaps matching TRBD1 (5 bases). V was cut by 5 bases and J by 6 bases, with 20 bases left in between. Germline loops: CDR1 SGDLS, CDR2 YYNGEE. There are 15 residues in the CDR3.